These 12 T cell receptor beta chains were sequenced from one sample in a study of blood T cell repertoires in COVID-19. Sequencing was performed with immunoSEQ multiplex PCR; in TCRdb, only in-frame clones are kept and a portion is missing. The data hold about 170,000 clones, with around 84% observed a single time. The sequencing sample was made of peripheral blood. The receptors shown here come from a man aged 50 to 60 with active or convalescent COVID-19.

The chain couples TRBV3-1 (or the pseudogene TRBV3-2) to TRBJ1-6; D unclear. The V and J ends lost 3 bases and 8 bases respectively, with 8 bases between them. The CDR3 has 13 amino acids. Germline-derived CDR1 and CDR2 are LGHDT and YNNKEL (reference sequence). In DNA form, the CDR3 reads TGTGCCAGCAGCCACAACCCGGATTCACCCCTCCACTTT. Residues: CASSHNPDSPLHF.

This chain connects TRBV4-3 to TRBJ2-7, with TRBD2 matching over 8 bases. Germline assignment: CDR1 LGHNA and CDR2 YSLEER. J gave up 5 bases and V 2 bases, and 14 bases lay outside the gene matches. This CDR3 is built from 17 residues. Here the CDR3 DNA reads TGCGCCAGCAGCCAATGGGGGGATGGCGGGAGGATGGACGAGCAGTACTTC. Its protein product is CASSQWGDGGRMDEQYF.

The chain combines TRBV2 with TRBJ1-2; 8 nucleotides align to TRBD1. The CDR3 runs 15 residues. Germline-derived CDR1 and CDR2 are SNHLY and FYNNEI. Germline trimming cut 5 bases from V and 2 bases from J; bases unmatched to any gene: 7. CDR3 in DNA: TGTGCCAGCAGTAAGTTGGGACAGGAGAACTATGGCTACACCTTC. Its translation: CASSKLGQENYGYTF. The full variable domain, completed using reference TRBV2 and TRBJ1-2, is EPEVTQTPSHQVTQMGQEVILRCVPISNHLYFYWYRQILGQKVEFLVSFYNNEISEKSEIFDDQFSVERPDGSNFTLKIRSTKLEDSAMYFCASSKLGQENYGYTFGSGTRLTVV.

This sequence joins TRBV12-3 or TRBV12-4 and TRBJ2-7; D remains ambiguous. The CDR3 spans 13 residues. The germline V and J ends were trimmed by 3 bases and 6 bases, with 12 bases remaining between them. The CDR3 spells CASSFIPESEQYF. The CDR3 nucleotides are TGTGCCAGCAGTTTCATCCCTGAGAGCGAGCAGTACTTC.

V is TRBV4-3 and J is TRBJ2-5; 12 bases map to TRBD2. J gave up 5 bases and V 3 bases, and 7 bases lay outside the gene matches. CDR1 is LGHNA and CDR2 is YSLEER in the germline V gene. There are 16 residues in the CDR3. For the CDR3, the DNA is TGCGCCAGCAGCCAGACACTAGCGGGGGGCCGGGAGACCCAGTACTTC. Translated, it gives CASSQTLAGGRETQYF.

V and J are TRBV9 and TRBJ1-1, with TRBD1 matching 7 bases. Germline V gene sequence: CDR1 SGDLS, CDR2 YYNGEE. The CDR3 has 19 residues. V was pared by 0 bases and J by 5 bases, with 19 bases of the junction left unmatched. The chain's CDR3 is CASSVGSGRGGAPSTEAFF. Written as DNA, the CDR3 is TGTGCCAGCAGCGTAGGGTCTGGGAGAGGGGGCGCCCCGAGTACTGAAGCTTTCTTT.

This chain connects TRBV11-3 to TRBJ2-5, with D possibly being TRBD2 (5 bases). V lost 2 bases to trimming and J lost 5 bases, with 12 bases between them. CDR3 length: 14 amino acids. The germline V gene has CDR1 SGHNT and CDR2 YENEEA. The CDR3 nucleotides read TGTGCCAGCAGCTTAAGTGAGGGCTGGGAGACCCAGTACTTC. It is translated as CASSLSEGWETQYF.

The rearrangement uses TRBV2 and TRBJ1-5; TRBD1 matches at 10 bases. CDR1 and CDR2 from the germline V gene are SNHLY and FYNNEI. The V segment lost 7 bases and the J segment 4 bases; nucleotides outside the gene matches: 4. The CDR3 has 14 amino acids. Here the CDR3 DNA reads TGTGCCAGCAAAGCGGGACAGGGGAATCAGCCCCAGCATTTT. Its protein is CASKAGQGNQPQHF.

This chain uses TRBV2 with TRBJ1-5, with D possibly TRBD1 on 6 matching bases. With 6 bases removed from V and 0 bases from J, the gap between germline ends came to 12 bases. The CDR3 sequence is 15 residues long. Germline V gene sequence: CDR1 SNHLY, CDR2 FYNNEI. The DNA for the CDR3 is TGTGCCAGCAGCTGGACAGATTATAGCAATCAGCCCCAGCATTTT. Protein: CASSWTDYSNQPQHF.

The V and J genes are TRBV27 and TRBJ1-5; 7 bases fit TRBD1. V lost 6 bases and J lost 2; bases outside the gene matches: 4. Germline V gene data show CDR1 as MNHEY and CDR2 as SMNVEV (reference sequence). CDR3 length equals 14 residues. CDR3 DNA: TGTGCCAGCAGGCAGGGGGTTGGCAATCAGCCCCAGCATTTT. This translates into CASRQGVGNQPQHF.

The genes are TRBV7-3 and TRBJ2-2; D not resolved. The CDR3 sequence is 13 residues long. The germline V gene has CDR1 SGHTA and CDR2 FQGTGA. V was trimmed by 5 bases and J by 5 bases, leaving 9 bases between them. The CDR3 region is CASSPRGTGELFF. CDR3 bases: TGTGCCAGCAGCCCCCGAGGTACCGGGGAGCTGTTTTTT.

The chain couples TRBV7-9 to TRBJ1-2; the D is unclear. CDR1 and CDR2 (germline): SEHNR, FQNEAQ (reference sequence). Trimming cost V 5 bases and J 11 bases, with 15 bases left between them. The length of the CDR3 is 12 residues. The chain's CDR3 is CASSRGLRGYTF. In DNA, the CDR3 is TGTGCCAGCAGCAGAGGGTTGAGAGGGTACACCTTC.